The clone carrying this T cell receptor (beta chain) was seen only a few times. This sample is part of a study of blood T cells in healthy people across ages. A second PCR of about 6 to 11 cycles used a sample-barcoded 5' primer and a J-beta primer mix. TCRdb reprocessed the 5' RACE reads with MiXCR, giving one entry per CDR3 protein. The table shows about 1 million distinct CDR3 sequences, with less than 25% occurring only once. The CDR3 totals 15 residues. The germline CDR1 and CDR2 sequences are SGHAT and FQNNGV. The J segment lost 3 bases and the V segment lost 11 bases, leaving 13 bases of the junction unmatched. The same sample was also studied in work on T cells of mothers and their children.

The sequence came from a girl aged 2 to 10 in good health. The sample taken for sequencing was blood. J is TRBJ2-1 and V is TRBV11-2; 7 nucleotides align to TRBD2. The CDR3 DNA follows: TGTGCCGGCCGACCGCTCGGGGGGAGCTACAATGAGCAGTTCTTC. It specifies CAGRPLGGSYNEQFF.